This TCR beta chain derives from a study of blood T cell repertoires in COVID-19. Study background: Spain, Italy and the United States supplied samples that represented acute and convalescent COVID-19.

This clone was observed once. In the authors' methods: The assay estimated nucleated cells by amplifying reference gene primers. The repertoire was sequenced with immunoSEQ multiplex PCR; TCRdb's copy has only in-frame clones and lacks some. For V, J and clone size, that table is used; D and trimming come from the DNA. The table shows hundreds of thousands of clones, with approximately 88% occurring only once. The length of the CDR3 is 13 residues. The germline V and J ends were trimmed by 3 bases and 3 bases, with 8 bases remaining between them. Sample: peripheral blood. This TCR derives from a woman between 45 and 65 years old with COVID-19, enrolled during active disease. V gene TRBV12-3 or TRBV12-4 combines with J gene TRBJ1-1; D gene ambiguous. CDR3 loop: CASSFGEHTEAFF. The CDR3 bases are TGTGCCAGCAGTTTCGGGGAGCACACTGAAGCTTTCTTT.